This T cell receptor beta chain was sequenced in a study of T cells in Graves' hyperthyroidism and ophthalmopathy. Clinical symptoms, serum thyroxine, TRAb, thyroid ultrasound and orbital computed tomography established diagnosis. The PBMCs were sourced from fresh peripheral blood (more than 8.5 ml). The study's findings and limits: Most thyroid clonotypes expanded above 0.001 appeared in blood too.

The source material, RNA transcripts, was used to amplify TCR beta CDR3 regions. Initially, a first-round RT-PCR of the TCR CDR3 employed the HTBI primer set. TCRdb processed the multiplex PCR reads anew with MiXCR; each CDR3 protein has one entry. Here the sample spans about 250,000 distinct CDR3 sequences, 13% to 15% being singletons. This clonotype was seen a handful of times. Its antigen is undetermined. Sequencing was performed on blood. This sequence was found in a woman aged 50 to 65 with Graves' hyperthyroidism that later progressed to Graves' ophthalmopathy.

As DNA, the CDR3 is TGTGCCAGCAGCCAAGGGATAACTAGCTCAGATACGCAGTATTTT. Its protein is CASSQGITSSDTQYF. The J gene is TRBJ2-3, the V gene TRBV14, with a tentative D call TRBD2 (6 bases). There are 15 residues in the CDR3. With 1 base removed from V and 4 bases from J, the gap between germline ends came to 12 bases. Germline CDR1 reads SGHDN; CDR2 reads FVKESK.